These T cell receptor beta chains were read from a single sample in a study of immune cell composition in non-small cell lung cancer. TCRdb's copy holds only in-frame clones and misses some; the assay was immunoSEQ multiplex PCR. The sample includes thousands of clones, about 77% of them seen just once. Material for sequencing was lung tumor tissue. These receptors were taken from a human donor with non-small cell lung cancer. Each CDR3 is given with its conserved first and last residue. D genes are given only for firm matches. A row's size may be missing; if present it is once, few, many or a size class.

abundance: NA
d_gene: TRBD1
len: 15
j_gene: TRBJ2-7
v_gene: TRBV6-5
CDR3aa: CASEPGTARSYEQYF
CDR3nt: TGTGCCAGCGAACCCGGGACAGCGCGCTCCTACGAGCAGTACTTC

abundance: NA
d_gene: TRBD1
len: 14
j_gene: TRBJ1-1
v_gene: TRBV5-4
CDR3aa: CASSFFQGDTEAFF
CDR3nt: TGTGCCAGCAGCTTTTTCCAGGGGGACACTGAAGCTTTCTTT

abundance: NA
d_gene: NA
len: 14
j_gene: TRBJ2-5
v_gene: TRBV7-6
CDR3aa: CASNRGSLQETQYF
CDR3nt: TGTGCCAGCAACAGAGGGAGTCTCCAAGAGACCCAGTACTTC

abundance: NA
d_gene: TRBD1
len: 15
j_gene: TRBJ2-7
v_gene: TRBV28
CDR3aa: CASSHQGTGDFEQYF
CDR3nt: TGTGCCAGCAGTCACCAGGGGACAGGGGATTTCGAGCAGTACTTC

abundance: NA
d_gene: NA
len: 13
j_gene: TRBJ2-1
v_gene: TRBV6-5
CDR3aa: CASHGTSMGEQFF
CDR3nt: TGTGCCAGCCATGGGACATCAATGGGTGAGCAGTTCTTC

abundance: NA
d_gene: TRBD1
len: 13
j_gene: TRBJ2-5
v_gene: TRBV4-1
CDR3aa: CASSLDRDETQYF
CDR3nt: TGCGCCAGCAGCCTTGACAGGGATGAGACCCAGTACTTC

abundance: NA
d_gene: TRBD1
len: 14
j_gene: TRBJ1-6
v_gene: TRBV6-5
CDR3aa: CASRQTGGLSPLHF
CDR3nt: TGTGCCAGCAGGCAGACAGGGGGCCTTTCACCCCTCCACTTT

abundance: NA
d_gene: NA
len: 13
j_gene: TRBJ2-5
v_gene: TRBV13
CDR3aa: CASSPRRGETQYF
CDR3nt: TGTGCCAGCAGCCCCCGCCGGGGGGAGACCCAGTACTTC

abundance: NA
d_gene: NA
len: 14
j_gene: TRBJ2-2
v_gene: TRBV28
CDR3aa: CASSKTGRLRELFF
CDR3nt: TGTGCCAGCAGTAAGACAGGGAGGCTCCGGGAGCTGTTTTTT

abundance: NA
d_gene: NA
len: 13
j_gene: TRBJ2-7
v_gene: TRBV19
CDR3aa: CASSRFSGGEQYF
CDR3nt: TGTGCCAGTAGTAGGTTTTCCGGGGGTGAGCAGTACTTC

abundance: NA
d_gene: NA
len: 14
j_gene: TRBJ1-2
v_gene: TRBV5-6
CDR3aa: CASRPGHQNYGYTF
CDR3nt: TGTGCCAGCAGACCGGGACACCAAAACTATGGCTACACCTTC

abundance: few
d_gene: TRBD2
len: 18
j_gene: TRBJ2-3
v_gene: TRBV7-9
CDR3aa: CASSLALGGLASPDTQYF
CDR3nt: TGTGCCAGCAGCTTAGCTCTAGGGGGACTAGCATCCCCAGATACGCAGTATTTT

abundance: NA
d_gene: TRBD2
len: 15
j_gene: TRBJ2-1
v_gene: TRBV7-7
CDR3aa: CASSLGTSVGNEQFF
CDR3nt: TGTGCCAGCAGCCTCGGGACTAGCGTTGGGAATGAGCAGTTCTTC

abundance: NA
d_gene: TRBD1
len: 15
j_gene: TRBJ2-2
v_gene: TRBV11-2
CDR3aa: CASSQNTGDTGELFF
CDR3nt: TGTGCCAGCAGCCAGAATACAGGGGACACCGGGGAGCTGTTTTTT

abundance: NA
d_gene: NA
len: 14
j_gene: TRBJ2-1
v_gene: TRBV9
CDR3aa: CASTPQGRDNEQFF
CDR3nt: TGTGCCAGCACCCCGCAGGGGCGAGACAATGAGCAGTTCTTC

abundance: NA
d_gene: NA
len: 11
j_gene: TRBJ2-7
v_gene: TRBV28
CDR3aa: CASSSRYEQYF
CDR3nt: TGTGCCAGCAGTTCTAGGTACGAGCAGTACTTC

abundance: NA
d_gene: TRBD1
len: 14
j_gene: TRBJ1-2
v_gene: TRBV2
CDR3aa: CASIGDSGLGGYTF
CDR3nt: TGTGCCAGCATTGGGGACAGTGGCCTCGGGGGCTACACCTTC

abundance: NA
d_gene: TRBD1
len: 18
j_gene: TRBJ2-3
v_gene: TRBV25-1
CDR3aa: CASSEWGQRDPRTDTQYF
CDR3nt: TGTGCCAGCAGTGAATGGGGACAGAGGGACCCACGCACAGATACGCAGTATTTT

abundance: NA
d_gene: TRBD2
len: 19
j_gene: TRBJ2-2
v_gene: TRBV5-1
CDR3aa: CASSSHPPLAGGDTGELFF
CDR3nt: TGCGCCAGCAGCTCACATCCCCCTCTTGCGGGGGGCGACACCGGGGAGCTGTTTTTT

abundance: NA
d_gene: NA
len: 14
j_gene: TRBJ1-1
v_gene: TRBV5-1
CDR3aa: CASRSGVVNTEAFF
CDR3nt: TGCGCCAGCAGGTCAGGGGTCGTGAACACTGAAGCTTTCTTT

abundance: NA
d_gene: TRBD2
len: 18
j_gene: TRBJ2-2
v_gene: TRBV7-6
CDR3aa: CASSFPRREGQLSGELFF
CDR3nt: TGTGCCAGCAGCTTCCCTAGGCGGGAGGGCCAATTGTCCGGGGAGCTGTTTTTT

abundance: NA
d_gene: TRBD1
len: 15
j_gene: TRBJ2-1
v_gene: TRBV5-4
CDR3aa: CASSLRQGFDNEQFF
CDR3nt: TGTGCCAGCAGCTTGAGACAGGGGTTTGACAATGAGCAGTTCTTC

abundance: NA
d_gene: NA
len: 12
j_gene: TRBJ1-3
v_gene: TRBV29-1
CDR3aa: CSVEVLGNTIYF
CDR3nt: TGCAGCGTTGAAGTTCTGGGAAACACCATATATTTT

abundance: NA
d_gene: TRBD1
len: 15
j_gene: TRBJ2-2
v_gene: TRBV2
CDR3aa: CASRGGQGNTGELFF
CDR3nt: TGTGCCAGCAGGGGGGGACAGGGGAACACCGGGGAGCTGTTTTTT

abundance: medium-sized
d_gene: TRBD1
len: 14
j_gene: TRBJ1-2
v_gene: TRBV13
CDR3aa: CASSSFDRVKGYTF
CDR3nt: TGTGCCAGCAGCTCATTTGACAGGGTGAAGGGCTACACCTTC

abundance: NA
d_gene: TRBD1
len: 17
j_gene: TRBJ2-1
v_gene: TRBV7-6
CDR3aa: CASSLYTGTGPYNEQFF
CDR3nt: TGTGCCAGCAGCTTATACACCGGGACAGGGCCCTACAATGAGCAGTTCTTC

abundance: NA
d_gene: TRBD2
len: 15
j_gene: TRBJ2-3
v_gene: TRBV11-2
CDR3aa: CASSPLAGFADTQYF
CDR3nt: TGTGCCAGCAGCCCACTAGCGGGGTTCGCAGATACGCAGTATTTT

abundance: NA
d_gene: NA
len: 13
j_gene: TRBJ1-2
v_gene: TRBV29-1
CDR3aa: CSAVDRPNYGYTF
CDR3nt: TGCAGCGCCGTCGACAGACCTAACTATGGCTACACCTTC

abundance: NA
d_gene: NA
len: 13
j_gene: TRBJ1-2
v_gene: TRBV28
CDR3aa: CASSLPGVYGYTF
CDR3nt: TGTGCCAGCAGTTTACCGGGAGTCTATGGCTACACCTTC

abundance: NA
d_gene: TRBD2
len: 17
j_gene: TRBJ2-7
v_gene: TRBV4-1
CDR3aa: CASSPILPGRGSYEQYF
CDR3nt: TGCGCCAGCAGCCCGATCCTCCCCGGGAGGGGGTCCTACGAGCAGTACTTC

abundance: NA
d_gene: TRBD1
len: 15
j_gene: TRBJ2-1
v_gene: TRBV18
CDR3aa: CASSPNPPGGNEQFF
CDR3nt: TGTGCCAGCTCACCTAACCCACCAGGGGGCAATGAGCAGTTCTTC

abundance: NA
d_gene: NA
len: 14
j_gene: TRBJ1-3
v_gene: TRBV6-1
CDR3aa: CASKPRDSGNTIYF
CDR3nt: TGTGCCAGCAAGCCGAGGGACTCTGGAAACACCATATATTTT

abundance: NA
d_gene: NA
len: 11
j_gene: TRBJ2-1
v_gene: TRBV2
CDR3aa: CASSDRDWKFF
CDR3nt: TGTGCCAGCAGTGACCGGGACTGGAAGTTCTTC

abundance: NA
d_gene: NA
len: 13
j_gene: TRBJ1-5
v_gene: TRBV7-6
CDR3aa: CASSLETDQPQHF
CDR3nt: TGTGCCAGCAGCTTAGAGACAGACCAGCCCCAGCATTTT

abundance: few
d_gene: TRBD2
len: 15
j_gene: TRBJ2-1
v_gene: TRBV19
CDR3aa: CASSILLAGANEQFF
CDR3nt: TGTGCCAGTAGTATTTTGCTAGCGGGAGCCAATGAGCAGTTCTTC

abundance: NA
d_gene: TRBD1
len: 14
j_gene: TRBJ2-5
v_gene: TRBV7-2
CDR3aa: CASSFDRGRGTQYF
CDR3nt: TGTGCCAGCAGCTTTGACAGGGGGCGCGGGACCCAGTACTTC

abundance: NA
d_gene: NA
len: 15
j_gene: TRBJ1-2
v_gene: TRBV6-5
CDR3aa: CASSYSLGTYYGYTF
CDR3nt: TGTGCCAGCAGTTACTCCCTGGGGACTTACTATGGCTACACCTTC

abundance: few
d_gene: TRBD2
len: 16
j_gene: TRBJ2-2
v_gene: TRBV5-1
CDR3aa: CASSLTSGSFTGELFF
CDR3nt: TGCGCCAGCAGCTTGACTAGCGGGAGTTTTACCGGGGAGCTGTTTTTT

abundance: NA
d_gene: NA
len: 13
j_gene: TRBJ2-3
v_gene: TRBV27
CDR3aa: CASRRISTDTQYF
CDR3nt: TGTGCCAGCCGGAGGATTAGCACAGATACGCAGTATTTT

abundance: once
d_gene: TRBD1
len: 16
j_gene: TRBJ2-1
v_gene: TRBV7-9
CDR3aa: CASSFTLGQGGNEQFF
CDR3nt: TGTGCCAGCAGCTTTACCCTTGGACAGGGAGGTAATGAGCAGTTCTTC

abundance: NA
d_gene: TRBD1
len: 17
j_gene: TRBJ1-4
v_gene: TRBV7-9
CDR3aa: CASSTRDRGRTNEKLFF
CDR3nt: TGTGCCAGCAGCACACGCGACAGGGGGCGGACTAATGAAAAACTGTTTTTT

abundance: NA
d_gene: NA
len: 13
j_gene: TRBJ2-5
v_gene: TRBV5-1
CDR3aa: CASSLMQEETQYF
CDR3nt: TGCGCCAGCAGCTTAATGCAGGAAGAGACCCAGTACTTC

abundance: few
d_gene: NA
len: 12
j_gene: TRBJ2-7
v_gene: TRBV9
CDR3aa: CASSVRGYEQYF
CDR3nt: TGTGCCAGCAGCGTTCGGGGGTACGAGCAGTACTTC

abundance: NA
d_gene: TRBD1
len: 16
j_gene: TRBJ1-2
v_gene: TRBV5-1
CDR3aa: CASSKDRGGSDYGYTF
CDR3nt: TGCGCCAGCAGCAAGGACAGGGGGGGCTCGGACTATGGCTACACCTTC

abundance: NA
d_gene: NA
len: 15
j_gene: TRBJ2-7
v_gene: TRBV6-6
CDR3aa: CASSYGPQGAREQYF
CDR3nt: TGTGCCAGCAGTTACGGTCCTCAAGGGGCTCGCGAGCAGTACTTC

abundance: once
d_gene: TRBD2
len: 15
j_gene: TRBJ2-3
v_gene: TRBV4-1
CDR3aa: CASSQDGTSSDTQYF
CDR3nt: TGCGCCAGCAGCCAAGATGGGACTAGCTCGGATACGCAGTATTTT

abundance: NA
d_gene: TRBD1
len: 14
j_gene: TRBJ1-6
v_gene: TRBV27
CDR3aa: CASSGDSPGGSLHF
CDR3nt: TGTGCCAGCAGTGGGGACAGTCCTGGGGGGTCCCTCCACTTT

abundance: NA
d_gene: NA
len: 11
j_gene: TRBJ2-7
v_gene: TRBV11-3
CDR3aa: CASILYYEQYF
CDR3nt: TGTGCCAGCATCCTCTACTACGAGCAGTACTTC

abundance: NA
d_gene: NA
len: 16
j_gene: TRBJ2-7
v_gene: TRBV11-3
CDR3aa: CASSFVNETEGYEQYF
CDR3nt: TGTGCCAGCAGCTTCGTCAATGAGACAGAAGGCTACGAGCAGTACTTC

abundance: few
d_gene: NA
len: 15
j_gene: TRBJ1-1
v_gene: TRBV29-1
CDR3aa: CSVEDGGGILMGAFF
CDR3nt: TGCAGCGTTGAAGATGGGGGCGGCATCCTTATGGGAGCTTTCTTT

abundance: medium-sized
d_gene: TRBD1
len: 16
j_gene: TRBJ1-5
v_gene: TRBV28
CDR3aa: CASSPLEGGPNQPQHF
CDR3nt: TGTGCCAGCAGTCCCCTAGAAGGGGGCCCAAATCAGCCCCAGCATTTT

abundance: NA
d_gene: NA
len: 15
j_gene: TRBJ1-1
v_gene: TRBV11-2
CDR3aa: CASSLGHRDLRGAFF
CDR3nt: TGTGCCAGCAGCTTAGGTCACCGGGACTTACGAGGAGCTTTCTTT

abundance: NA
d_gene: NA
len: 16
j_gene: TRBJ1-1
v_gene: TRBV9
CDR3aa: CASSAGTGHQNTEAFF
CDR3nt: TGTGCCAGCAGCGCCGGAACGGGACACCAGAACACTGAAGCTTTCTTT

abundance: NA
d_gene: TRBD1
len: 16
j_gene: TRBJ2-1
v_gene: TRBV25-1
CDR3aa: CASSEEGDRDDNEQFF
CDR3nt: TGTGCCAGCAGTGAAGAGGGGGACAGGGACGACAATGAGCAGTTCTTC

abundance: NA
d_gene: TRBD1
len: 16
j_gene: TRBJ2-7
v_gene: TRBV5-6
CDR3aa: CASSLFGQGAVVEQYF
CDR3nt: TGTGCCAGCAGCTTGTTCGGGCAGGGGGCAGTCGTCGAGCAGTACTTC

abundance: NA
d_gene: NA
len: 13
j_gene: TRBJ2-5
v_gene: TRBV7-7
CDR3aa: CASSADSRETQYF
CDR3nt: TGTGCCAGCAGCGCGGACAGTAGGGAGACCCAGTACTTC

abundance: few
d_gene: TRBD2
len: 15
j_gene: TRBJ2-1
v_gene: TRBV6-5
CDR3aa: CASSSGGGVQSEQFF
CDR3nt: TGTGCCAGCAGCTCAGGCGGGGGGGTGCAGAGTGAGCAGTTCTTC

abundance: NA
d_gene: TRBD1
len: 14
j_gene: TRBJ1-5
v_gene: TRBV6-6
CDR3aa: CASSYDRGNQPQHF
CDR3nt: TGTGCCAGCAGTTACGACAGGGGCAATCAGCCCCAGCATTTT

abundance: NA
d_gene: TRBD1
len: 16
j_gene: TRBJ1-6
v_gene: TRBV7-2
CDR3aa: CASSQVGGGLNSPLHF
CDR3nt: TGTGCCAGCAGCCAAGTAGGAGGGGGCCTAAATTCACCCCTCCACTTT

abundance: NA
d_gene: TRBD1
len: 15
j_gene: TRBJ1-5
v_gene: TRBV18
CDR3aa: CASSPTGVTNQPQHF
CDR3nt: TGTGCCAGCTCACCCACAGGGGTAACCAATCAGCCCCAGCATTTT